This T cell receptor (beta chain) originates from a study of radiation and T cells in renal cell carcinoma. Study overall: Nephrectomy followed 15 Gy stereotactic body radiation by 4 weeks. General study results and limits: Top tumor clonotypes rose in blood 2 weeks post-radiation, then contracted. No pretreatment tumor biopsies were available for baseline clonotypes.

Sequencing used immunoSEQ multiplex PCR; TCRdb keeps in-frame clones, though not all of them. The sample lists under 150,000 clones, 75% to 85% occurring once. To note about this clone: Its antigen is as yet unknown.

CDR1 is SGHTA and CDR2 is FQGNSA in the germline V gene. Trimming shortened V by 6 bases and J by 0 bases, and 8 bases separated the two germline ends. The CDR3 spans 14 residues. This sample's time point: blood 2 weeks post-SBRT. Treatment given: 15 Gy SBRT to primary tumor, nephrectomy 4 weeks later. The chain has TRBV7-2 and TRBJ1-4; D not certain. This sample comprised blood, obtained from a patient whose treatment included radiotherapy and nephrectomy. The clonotype comes from an older woman with renal cell carcinoma. The CDR3 coding sequence is TGTGCCAGCAGGAGCAGTGCAACTAATGAAAAACTGTTTTTT. This encodes CASRSSATNEKLFF.